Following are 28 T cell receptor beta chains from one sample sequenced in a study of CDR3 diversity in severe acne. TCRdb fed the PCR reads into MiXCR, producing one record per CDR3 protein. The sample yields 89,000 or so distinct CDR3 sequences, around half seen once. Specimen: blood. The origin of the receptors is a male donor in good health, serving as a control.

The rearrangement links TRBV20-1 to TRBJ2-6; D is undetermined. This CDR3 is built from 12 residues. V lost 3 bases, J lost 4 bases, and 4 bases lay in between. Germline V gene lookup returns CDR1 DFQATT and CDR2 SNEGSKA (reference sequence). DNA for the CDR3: TGCAGTGCTAGTGGGGGGGCCAACGTCCTGACTTTC. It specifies CSASGGANVLTF.

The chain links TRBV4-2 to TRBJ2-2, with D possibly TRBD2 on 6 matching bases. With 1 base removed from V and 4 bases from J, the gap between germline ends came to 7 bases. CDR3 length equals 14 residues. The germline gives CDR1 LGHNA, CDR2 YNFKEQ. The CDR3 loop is CASSQGGVTGELFF. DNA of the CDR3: TGTGCCAGCAGCCAAGGGGGGGTCACCGGGGAGCTGTTTTTT.

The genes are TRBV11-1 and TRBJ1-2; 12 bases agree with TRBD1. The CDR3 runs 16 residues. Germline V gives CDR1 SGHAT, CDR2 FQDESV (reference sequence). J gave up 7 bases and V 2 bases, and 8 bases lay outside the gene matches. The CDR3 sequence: CASSLTGTGGGIGYTF. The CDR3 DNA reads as TGTGCCAGCAGCTTAACCGGGACAGGGGGCGGGATTGGCTACACCTTC. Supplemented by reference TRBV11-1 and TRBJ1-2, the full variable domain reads EAEVAQSPRYKITEKSQAVAFWCDPISGHATLYWYRQILGQGPELLVQFQDESVVDDSQLPKDRFSAERLKGVDSTLKIQPAELGDSAMYLCASSLTGTGGGIGYTFGSGTRLTVV.

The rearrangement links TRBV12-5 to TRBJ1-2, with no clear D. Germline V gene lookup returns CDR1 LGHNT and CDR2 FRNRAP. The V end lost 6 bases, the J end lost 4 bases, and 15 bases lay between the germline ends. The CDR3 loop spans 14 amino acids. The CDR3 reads CASGLTGYPYGYTF. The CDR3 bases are TGTGCTAGTGGGTTGACGGGTTACCCCTATGGCTACACCTTC.

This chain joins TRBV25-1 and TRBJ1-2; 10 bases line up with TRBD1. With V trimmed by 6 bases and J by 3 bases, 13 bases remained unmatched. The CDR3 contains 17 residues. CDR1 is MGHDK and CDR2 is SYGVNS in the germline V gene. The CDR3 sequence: CASSQPGQGRSDYGYTF. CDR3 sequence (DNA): TGTGCCAGCAGCCAGCCGGGACAGGGGAGGTCGGACTATGGCTACACCTTC.

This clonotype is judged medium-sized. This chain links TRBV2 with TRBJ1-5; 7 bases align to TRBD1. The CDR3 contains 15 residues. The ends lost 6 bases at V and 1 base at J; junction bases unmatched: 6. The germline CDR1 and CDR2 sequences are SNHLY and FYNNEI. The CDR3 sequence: CASRGTGVSNQPQHF. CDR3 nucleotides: TGTGCCAGCAGAGGAACAGGGGTCAGCAATCAGCCCCAGCATTTT.

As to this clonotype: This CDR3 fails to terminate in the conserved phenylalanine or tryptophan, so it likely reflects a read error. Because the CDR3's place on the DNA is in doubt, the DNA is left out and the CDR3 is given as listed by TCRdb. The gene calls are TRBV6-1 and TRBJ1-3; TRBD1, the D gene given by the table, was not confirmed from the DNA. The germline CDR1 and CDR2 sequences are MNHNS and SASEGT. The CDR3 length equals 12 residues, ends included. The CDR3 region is CASRGRRGARGD.

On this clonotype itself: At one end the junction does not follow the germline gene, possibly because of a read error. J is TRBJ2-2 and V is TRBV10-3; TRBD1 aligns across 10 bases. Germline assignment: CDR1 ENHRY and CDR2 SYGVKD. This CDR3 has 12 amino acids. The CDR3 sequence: CAIRSGTGELFF. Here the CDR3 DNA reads TGTGCCATCCGCTCCGGGACAGGGGAGCTGTTTTTC.

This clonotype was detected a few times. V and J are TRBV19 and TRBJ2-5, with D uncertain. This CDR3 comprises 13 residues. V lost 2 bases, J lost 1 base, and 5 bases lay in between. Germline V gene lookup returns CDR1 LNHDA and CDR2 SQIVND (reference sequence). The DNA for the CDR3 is TGTGCCAGTAGTATATCGCTCCAAGAGACCCAGTACTTC. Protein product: CASSISLQETQYF. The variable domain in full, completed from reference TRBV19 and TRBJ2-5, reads DGGITQSPKYLFRKEGQNVTLSCEQNLNHDAMYWYRQDPGQGLRLIYYSQIVNDFQKGDIAEGYSVSREKKESFPLTVTSAQKNPTAFYLCASSISLQETQYFGPGTRLLVL.

The CDR3 nucleotides read TGTGCCAGCAGTGACTTGACGGGCTCCTACGAGCAGTACTTC. The encoded protein is CASSDLTGSYEQYF. The genes are TRBV7-6 and TRBJ2-7; D ambiguous. The V and J ends lost 6 bases and 0 bases respectively, with 12 bases between them. Per germline, CDR1 SGHVS and CDR2 FNYEAQ. The CDR3 runs to 14 residues.

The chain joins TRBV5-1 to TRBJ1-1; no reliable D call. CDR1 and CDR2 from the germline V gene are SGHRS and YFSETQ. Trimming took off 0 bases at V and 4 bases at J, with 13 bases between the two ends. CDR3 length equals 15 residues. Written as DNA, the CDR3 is TGCGCCAGCAGCTTGGAGGGAGGGTTCGGCACTGAAGCTTTCTTT. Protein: CASSLEGGFGTEAFF.

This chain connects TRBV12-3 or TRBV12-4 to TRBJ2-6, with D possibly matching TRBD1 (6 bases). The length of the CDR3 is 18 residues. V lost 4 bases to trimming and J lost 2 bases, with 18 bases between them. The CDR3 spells CASSYIVTGTTGANVLTF. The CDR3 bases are TGTGCCAGCAGTTACATAGTCACAGGGACCACTGGGGCCAACGTCCTGACTTTC.

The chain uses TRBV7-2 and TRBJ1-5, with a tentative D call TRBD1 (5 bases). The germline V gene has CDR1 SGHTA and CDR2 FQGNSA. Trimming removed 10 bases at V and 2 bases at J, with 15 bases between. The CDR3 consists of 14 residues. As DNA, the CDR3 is TGTGCCACAAACGGGGCTCTCGGCAATCAGCCCCAGCATTTT. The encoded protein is CATNGALGNQPQHF.

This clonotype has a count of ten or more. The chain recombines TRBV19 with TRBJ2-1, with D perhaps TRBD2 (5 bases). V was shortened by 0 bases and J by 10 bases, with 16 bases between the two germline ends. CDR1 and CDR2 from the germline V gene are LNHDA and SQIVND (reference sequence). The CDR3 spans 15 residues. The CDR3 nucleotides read TGTGCCAGTAGTATAGATCTGGGCCTAGCTGGGGAGCAGTTCTTC. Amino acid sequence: CASSIDLGLAGEQFF. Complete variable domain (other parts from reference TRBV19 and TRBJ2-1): DGGITQSPKYLFRKEGQNVTLSCEQNLNHDAMYWYRQDPGQGLRLIYYSQIVNDFQKGDIAEGYSVSREKKESFPLTVTSAQKNPTAFYLCASSIDLGLAGEQFFGPGTRLTVL.

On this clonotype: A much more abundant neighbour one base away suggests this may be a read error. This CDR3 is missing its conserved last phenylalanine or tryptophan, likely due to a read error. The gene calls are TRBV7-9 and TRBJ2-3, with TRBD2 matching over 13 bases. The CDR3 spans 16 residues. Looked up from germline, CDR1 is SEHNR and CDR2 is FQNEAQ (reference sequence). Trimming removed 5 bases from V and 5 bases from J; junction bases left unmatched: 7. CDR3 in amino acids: CASSPGLAGRGDTQYS. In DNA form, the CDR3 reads TGTGCCAGCAGCCCGGGACTAGCGGGACGGGGAGATACGCAGTATTCT.

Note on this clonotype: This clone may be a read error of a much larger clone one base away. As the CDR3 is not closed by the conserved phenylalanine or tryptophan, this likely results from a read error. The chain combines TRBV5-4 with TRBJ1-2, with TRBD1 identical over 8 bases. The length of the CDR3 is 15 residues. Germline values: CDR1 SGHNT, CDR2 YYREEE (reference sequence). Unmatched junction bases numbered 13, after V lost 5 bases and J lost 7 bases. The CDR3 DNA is TGTGCCAGCAGTCCCACCCCCGGACAGGGTTGTGGCTACACCTCC. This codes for CASSPTPGQGCGYTS.

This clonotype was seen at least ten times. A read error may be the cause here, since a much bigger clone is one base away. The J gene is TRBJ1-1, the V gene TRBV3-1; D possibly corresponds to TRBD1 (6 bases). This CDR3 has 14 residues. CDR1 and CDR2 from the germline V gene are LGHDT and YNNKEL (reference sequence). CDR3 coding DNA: TGTGCCTGCAGCCAAGAGGGGGGCAGAACTGAAGCTTTCTTT. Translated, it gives CACSQEGGRTEAFF.

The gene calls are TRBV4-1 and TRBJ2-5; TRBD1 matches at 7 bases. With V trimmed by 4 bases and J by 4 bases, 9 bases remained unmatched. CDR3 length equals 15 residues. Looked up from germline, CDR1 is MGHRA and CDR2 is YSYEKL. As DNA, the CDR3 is TGCGCCAGCAGCCCTCGGACAGGCCTGGGAGAGACCCAGTACTTC. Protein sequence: CASSPRTGLGETQYF.

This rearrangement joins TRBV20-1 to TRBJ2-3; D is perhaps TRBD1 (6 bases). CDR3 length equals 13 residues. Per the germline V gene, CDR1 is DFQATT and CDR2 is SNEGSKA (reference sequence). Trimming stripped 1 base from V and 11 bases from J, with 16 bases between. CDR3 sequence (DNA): TGCAGTGCTAGAGCCGTATCAGGGGTTGTGCAGTATTTT. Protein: CSARAVSGVVQYF.

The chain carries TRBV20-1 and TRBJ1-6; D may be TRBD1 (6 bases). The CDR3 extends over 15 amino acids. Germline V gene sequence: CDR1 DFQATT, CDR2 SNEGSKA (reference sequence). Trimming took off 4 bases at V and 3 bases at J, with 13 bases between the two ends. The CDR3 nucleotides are TGCAGTGCTAAGCTCAGGACAGACTATAATTCACCCCTCCACTTT. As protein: CSAKLRTDYNSPLHF.

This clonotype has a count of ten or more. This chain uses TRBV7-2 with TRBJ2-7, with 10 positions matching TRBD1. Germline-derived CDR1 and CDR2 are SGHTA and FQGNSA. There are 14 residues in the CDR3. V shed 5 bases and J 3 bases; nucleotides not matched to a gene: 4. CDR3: CASSPGTGVYEQYF. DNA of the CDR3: TGTGCCAGCAGCCCCGGGACAGGGGTCTACGAGCAGTACTTC. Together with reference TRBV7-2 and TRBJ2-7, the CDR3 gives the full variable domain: GAGVSQSPSNKVTEKGKDVELRCDPISGHTALYWYRQSLGQGLEFLIYFQGNSAPDKSGLPSDRFSAERTGGSVSTLTIQRTQQEDSAVYLCASSPGTGVYEQYFGPGTRLTVT.

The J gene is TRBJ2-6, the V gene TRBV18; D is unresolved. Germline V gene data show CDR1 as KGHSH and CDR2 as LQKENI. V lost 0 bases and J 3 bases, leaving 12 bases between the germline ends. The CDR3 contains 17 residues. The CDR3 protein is CASSPPDTFVGANVLTF. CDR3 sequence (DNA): TGTGCCAGCTCACCACCAGACACCTTTGTTGGGGCCAACGTCCTGACTTTC.

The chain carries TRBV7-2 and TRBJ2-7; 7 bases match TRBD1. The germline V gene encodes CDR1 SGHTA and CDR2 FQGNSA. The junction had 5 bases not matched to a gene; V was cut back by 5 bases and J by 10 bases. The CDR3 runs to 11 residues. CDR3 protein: CASSGTGEQYF. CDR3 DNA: TGTGCCAGCAGCGGAACAGGGGAACAGTACTTC.

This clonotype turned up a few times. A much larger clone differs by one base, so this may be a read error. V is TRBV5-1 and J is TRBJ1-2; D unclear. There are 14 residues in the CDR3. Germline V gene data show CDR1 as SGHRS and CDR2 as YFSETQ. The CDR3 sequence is CASSPQSPEYGCTF. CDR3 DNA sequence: TGCGCCAGCAGCCCACAGAGTCCCGAATATGGCTGCACCTTC.

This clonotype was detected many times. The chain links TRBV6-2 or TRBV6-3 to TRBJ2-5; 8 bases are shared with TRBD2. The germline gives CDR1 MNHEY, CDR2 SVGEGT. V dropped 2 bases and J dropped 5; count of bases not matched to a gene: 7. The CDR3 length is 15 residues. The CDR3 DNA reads TGTGCCAGCAGTTACGGAGGGCGGGAGGTCGAGACCCAGTACTTC. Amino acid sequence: CASSYGGREVETQYF.

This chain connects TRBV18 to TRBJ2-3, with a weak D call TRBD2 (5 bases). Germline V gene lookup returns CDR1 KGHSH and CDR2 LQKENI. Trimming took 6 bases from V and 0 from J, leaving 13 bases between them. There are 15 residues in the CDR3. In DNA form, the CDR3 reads TGTGCCAGCTCTAAGTCGGAGGCTAGCACAGATACGCAGTATTTT. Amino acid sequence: CASSKSEASTDTQYF.

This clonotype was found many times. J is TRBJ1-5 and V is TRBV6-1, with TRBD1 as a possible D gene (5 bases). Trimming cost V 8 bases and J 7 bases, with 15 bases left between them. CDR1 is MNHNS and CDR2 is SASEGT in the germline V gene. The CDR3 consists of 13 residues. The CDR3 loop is CASAEQGSQPQHF. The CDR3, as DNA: TGTGCCAGCGCGGAGCAGGGATCACAGCCCCAGCATTTT.

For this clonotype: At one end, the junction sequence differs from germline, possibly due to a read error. CDR3 sequence reads: CAGRPEVGGANTEAFF. As DNA, the CDR3 is TGTGCCGGCAGGCCTGAGGTAGGGGGGGCGAACACTGAAGCTTTCTTT. The chain carries TRBV12-3 or TRBV12-4 and TRBJ1-1; a weak D match, TRBD1 (6 bases). The CDR3 has 16 residues.